This TCR beta chain was observed in a study of shared clonotypes between healthy human individuals. General study points: Estimated richness was generally greater in naive than memory subsets.

This clone has just a few counts. No antigen is known for it. Sequencing was performed with immunoSEQ multiplex PCR; in TCRdb, only in-frame clones are kept and a portion is missing. The sample holds roughly 2 million clones, approximately 94% seen once. The CDR3 totals 14 residues. J gave up 9 bases and V 5 bases, and 10 bases lay outside the gene matches. CDR1 and CDR2 (germline): GTSNPN, SVGIG (reference sequence). The specimen sequenced was naive CD4+ T cells sorted from blood. Subset here: CD45RA+ positively selected. The clonotype originates from a man younger than 35 in good health. The chain links TRBV30 to TRBJ2-1; 10 nucleotides line up with TRBD2. In DNA form, the CDR3 reads TGTGCCTGGTCTAGCGGGAGTTACTCGGGTGAGCAGTTCTTC. Translated, it gives CAWSSGSYSGEQFF.